Here is one TCR beta chain with its context. Its specificity is not known. In germline, CDR1 is MNHEY, CDR2 SVGAGI. The CDR3 extends over 13 amino acids. V lost 5 bases and J 1 base, leaving 6 bases between the germline ends. TCRdb keeps only in-frame clones here, not all; method: immunoSEQ multiplex PCR. This table has about 13,000 clones, 84% appearing once. The data were taken from a study of graft-versus-host responses after intestinal transplantation. Study information: All recipients were transplanted with multivisceral, liver-intestinal, or isolated intestinal grafts. Recipients across the board were started on anti-thymocyte globulin induction, then kept on tacrolimus and steroids for 2 to 4 years. General study results and limits: Recipient bone marrow held GvH clones, some seen earlier in ileum or blood.

The sequencing used PBMCs, collected after intestinal transplantation. The rearrangement uses TRBV6-5 and TRBJ1-5, with D hard to call. This clonotype was sampled from a human patient who received an intestinal transplant, so some T cells may come from the graft donor. CDR3 nucleotides: TGTGCCAGCAGTAGACTGAGCAATCAGCCCCAGCATTTT. The encoded protein is CASSRLSNQPQHF.